This TCR beta chain was obtained from a study of cytomegalovirus exposure and HLA in healthy donors. The study, taken as a whole, reports: Most TCRs appeared rarely, but some public TCRs recurred in many donors.

This clone was recorded only once. Its antigen remains unknown. Vbeta (60) and Jbeta (13) primers were used in the PCR. Clones were sequenced by immunoSEQ multiplex PCR, and TCRdb holds only the in-frame ones, with some missing. The sample holds 160,000 or so clones; roughly 79% are singletons and the top ten take approximately 5%. V was trimmed by 3 bases and J by 1 base, leaving 12 bases between them. This CDR3 has 15 amino acids. From germline, CDR1 is SGHRS and CDR2 YFSETQ. The sample taken for sequencing was PBMCs. This receptor was taken from a woman between 18 and 29 years old in good health and CMV-seropositive. The chain is built from TRBV5-1 and TRBJ2-3, with D possibly TRBD1 on 5 matching bases. The DNA of the CDR3 is TGCGCCAGCAGCTCCAGGGTCGCGGGCACAGATACGCAGTATTTT. This codes for CASSSRVAGTDTQYF. The variable domain in full, completed from reference TRBV5-1 and TRBJ2-3, reads KAGVTQTPRYLIKTRGQQVTLSCSPISGHRSVSWYQQTPGQGLQFLFEYFSETQRNKGNFPGRFSGRQFSNSRSEMNVSTLELGDSALYLCASSSRVAGTDTQYFGPGTRLTVL.